This T cell receptor beta chain comes out of a study of cytomegalovirus exposure and HLA in healthy donors. Primers: 60 Vbeta forward and 13 Jbeta reverse. This table comes from immunoSEQ multiplex PCR, and its TCRdb copy is limited to in-frame clones, with some not included. Of about 93,000 clones in the sample, around three quarters are singletons; the top ten hold 0.57%. Healthy bone marrow donors formed the donor group. Study-wide results and limits: HLA alleles showed associations with around 15,000 TCR beta sequences in a later analysis, at a 0.05 false discovery rate. Researchers reported that a few CMV-associated chains were confirmed in vitro as CMV antigen-specific. Later work found that TCR association rates differed between HLA loci; DRB1 had the most and HLA-C the fewest.

Note on this clone: Its antigen is not known.

The sequenced sample consisted of PBMCs. The sequence derives from a man under 40 in good health and CMV-seronegative.

The CDR3 region is CASRVSGGASETQYF. CDR3 in DNA: TGTGCCAGCAGAGTTAGCGGGGGGGCGTCTGAGACCCAGTACTTC. The chain couples TRBV7-2 to TRBJ2-5; 11 positions agree with TRBD2. Germline assignment: CDR1 SGHTA and CDR2 FQGNSA. Germline trimming cut 6 bases from V and 5 bases from J; bases unmatched to any gene: 8. The length of the CDR3 is 15 residues.